These 2 T cell receptor beta chains came from one sample sequenced in a study of OX40 agonist ivuxolimab in advanced cancers. Generated by immunoSEQ multiplex PCR, the TCRdb table keeps only in-frame clones and is missing some. The sample includes about 100,000 clones, under 95% of them seen just once. This specimen was CD4+ or CD8+ T cells sorted from blood, taken in a trial of the OX40 agonist ivuxolimab. The receptors here all came from an adult with an advanced solid tumor such as melanoma, head and neck, liver or kidney cancer.

The chain carries TRBV14 and TRBJ1-5; D is uncertain. Trimming took 0 bases from V and 6 from J, leaving 6 bases between them. Germline CDR1 reads SGHDN; CDR2 reads FVKESK. CDR3 size: 13 residues. The CDR3 DNA is TGTGCCAGCAGCCAAGATCAGTTTCAGCCCCAGCATTTT. Protein: CASSQDQFQPQHF.

The V and J genes are TRBV6-1 and TRBJ2-4; unclear D gene. The CDR3 contains 13 residues. Trimming removed 4 bases from V and 6 bases from J, with 10 bases in between. Germline lookup yields CDR1 MNHNS and CDR2 SASEGT. The CDR3 bases are TGTGCCAGCAGTGGGGCAAGGTCAAACATTCAGTACTTC. Translated, it gives CASSGARSNIQYF.